These 4 T cell receptor beta chains were all obtained from the same sample, sequenced in a study of blood T cell repertoires in COVID-19. Produced via immunoSEQ multiplex PCR; TCRdb's table is partial and in-frame only. The sample comprises some 210,000 clones, almost 85% of which are singletons, and 7.6% rests with the top ten. Sequences were obtained from peripheral blood. These receptors came from a woman between 50 and 59 years old with active or convalescent COVID-19.

This clone was counted between two and nine times. The chain recombines TRBV27 with TRBJ2-7; D possibly corresponds to TRBD2 (6 bases). V lost 2 bases to trimming and J lost 4 bases, with 18 bases between them. The CDR3 consists of 16 residues. Germline V lookup: CDR1 MNHEY, CDR2 SMNVEV (reference sequence). CDR3 in amino acids: CASSLTPPGLGYEQYF. The CDR3 DNA follows: TGTGCCAGCAGTTTAACGCCCCCGGGACTGGGATACGAGCAGTACTTC.

This clone was detected only a few times. The V and J genes are TRBV20-1 and TRBJ1-1; a weak D match, TRBD1 (6 bases). CDR3 size: 11 residues. CDR1 is DFQATT, CDR2 SNEGSKA, per germline (reference sequence). Trimming removed 6 bases from V and 11 bases from J, with 16 bases in between. The CDR3 loop reads CSATRDIVAFF. The CDR3 coding sequence is TGCAGTGCGACCAGGGACATAGTTGCTTTCTTT.

The chain couples TRBV6-5 to TRBJ1-2; 7 bases align to TRBD1. With V trimmed by 6 bases and J by 6 bases, 4 bases remained unmatched. Germline values: CDR1 MNHEY, CDR2 SVGAGI. The CDR3 is made up of 12 amino acids. Here the CDR3 reads CASSDRAHGYTF. DNA for the CDR3: TGTGCCAGCAGCGACAGGGCACATGGCTACACCTTC.

V and J are TRBV6-2 or TRBV6-3 and TRBJ2-1; TRBD1 matches 7 bases. V trimming: 6 bases; J trimming: 1 base; junction bases outside the gene matches: 3. Germline CDR1 MNHEY, CDR2 SVGEGT. CDR3 length equals 14 residues. Here the CDR3 DNA reads TGTGCCAGCAGCAAGGGACAGTCCTACAATGAGCAGTTCTTC. It is translated as CASSKGQSYNEQFF.